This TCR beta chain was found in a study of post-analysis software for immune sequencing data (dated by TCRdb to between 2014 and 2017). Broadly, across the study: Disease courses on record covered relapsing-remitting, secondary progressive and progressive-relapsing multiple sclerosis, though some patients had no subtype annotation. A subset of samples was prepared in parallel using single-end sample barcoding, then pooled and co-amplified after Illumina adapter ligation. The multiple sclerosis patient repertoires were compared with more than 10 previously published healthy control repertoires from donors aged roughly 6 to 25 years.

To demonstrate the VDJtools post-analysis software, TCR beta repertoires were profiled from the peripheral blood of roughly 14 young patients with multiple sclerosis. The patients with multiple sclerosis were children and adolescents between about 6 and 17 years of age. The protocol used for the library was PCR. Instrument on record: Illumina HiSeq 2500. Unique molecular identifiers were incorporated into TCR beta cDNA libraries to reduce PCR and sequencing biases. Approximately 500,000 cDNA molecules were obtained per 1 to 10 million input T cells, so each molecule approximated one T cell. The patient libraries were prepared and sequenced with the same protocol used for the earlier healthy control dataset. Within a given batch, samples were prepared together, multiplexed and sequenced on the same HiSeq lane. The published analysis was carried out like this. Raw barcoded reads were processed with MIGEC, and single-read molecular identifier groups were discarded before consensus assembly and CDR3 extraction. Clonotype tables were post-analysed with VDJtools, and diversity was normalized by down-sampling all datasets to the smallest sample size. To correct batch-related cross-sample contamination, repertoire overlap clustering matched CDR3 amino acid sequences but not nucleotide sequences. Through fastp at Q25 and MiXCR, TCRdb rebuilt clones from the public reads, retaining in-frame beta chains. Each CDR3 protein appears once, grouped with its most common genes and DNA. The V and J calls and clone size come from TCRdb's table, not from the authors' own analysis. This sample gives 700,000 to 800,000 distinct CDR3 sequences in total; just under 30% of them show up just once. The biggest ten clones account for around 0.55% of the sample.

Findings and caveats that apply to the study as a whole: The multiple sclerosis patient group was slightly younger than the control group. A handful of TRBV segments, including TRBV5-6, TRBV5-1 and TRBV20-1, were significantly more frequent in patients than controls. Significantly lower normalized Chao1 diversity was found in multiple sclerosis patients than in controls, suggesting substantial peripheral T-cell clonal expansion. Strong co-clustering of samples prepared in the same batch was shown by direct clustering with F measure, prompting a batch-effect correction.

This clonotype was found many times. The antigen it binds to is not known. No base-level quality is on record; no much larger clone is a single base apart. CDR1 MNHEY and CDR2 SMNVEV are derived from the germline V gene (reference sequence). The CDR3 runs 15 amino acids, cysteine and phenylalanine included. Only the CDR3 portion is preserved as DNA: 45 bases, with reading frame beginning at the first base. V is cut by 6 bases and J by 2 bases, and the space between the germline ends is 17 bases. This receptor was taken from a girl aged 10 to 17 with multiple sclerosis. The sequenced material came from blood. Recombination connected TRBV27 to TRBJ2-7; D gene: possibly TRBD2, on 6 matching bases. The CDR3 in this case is CASRTLGDFPYEQYF. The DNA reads TGTGCCAGCAGAACGTTGGGGGACTTCCCCTACGAGCAGTACTTC.